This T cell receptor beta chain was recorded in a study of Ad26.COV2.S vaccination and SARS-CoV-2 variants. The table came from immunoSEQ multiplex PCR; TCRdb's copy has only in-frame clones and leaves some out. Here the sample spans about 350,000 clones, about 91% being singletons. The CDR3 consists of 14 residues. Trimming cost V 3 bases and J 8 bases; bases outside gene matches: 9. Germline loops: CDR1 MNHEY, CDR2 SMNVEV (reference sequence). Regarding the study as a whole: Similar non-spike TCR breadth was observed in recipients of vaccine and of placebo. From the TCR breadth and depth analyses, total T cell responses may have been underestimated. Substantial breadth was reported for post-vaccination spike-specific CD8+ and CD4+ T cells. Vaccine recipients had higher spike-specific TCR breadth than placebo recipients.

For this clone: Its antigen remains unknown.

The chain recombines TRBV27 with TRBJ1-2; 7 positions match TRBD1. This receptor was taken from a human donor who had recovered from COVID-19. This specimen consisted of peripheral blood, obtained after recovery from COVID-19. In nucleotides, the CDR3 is TGTGCCAGCAGTTTGGGTAGGGGGCGGATGGGCTACACCTTC. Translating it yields CASSLGRGRMGYTF.